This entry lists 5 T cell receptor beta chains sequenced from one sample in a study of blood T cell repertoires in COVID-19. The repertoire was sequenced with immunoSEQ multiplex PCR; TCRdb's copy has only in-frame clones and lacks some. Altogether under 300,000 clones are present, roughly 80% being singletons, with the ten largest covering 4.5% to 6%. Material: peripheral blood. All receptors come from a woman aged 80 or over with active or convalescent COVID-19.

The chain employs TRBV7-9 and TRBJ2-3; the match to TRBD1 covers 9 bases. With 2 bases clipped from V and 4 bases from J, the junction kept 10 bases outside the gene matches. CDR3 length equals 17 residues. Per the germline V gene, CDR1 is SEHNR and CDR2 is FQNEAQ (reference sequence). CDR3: CASSLTHTGGAPDTQYF. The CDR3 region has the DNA TGTGCCAGCAGCTTAACCCACACAGGGGGCGCACCAGATACGCAGTATTTT.

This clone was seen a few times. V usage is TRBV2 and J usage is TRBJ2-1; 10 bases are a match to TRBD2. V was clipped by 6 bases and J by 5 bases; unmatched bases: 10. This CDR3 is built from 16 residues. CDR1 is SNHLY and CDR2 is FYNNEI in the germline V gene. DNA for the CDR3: TGTGCCAGCAGGGCCGCTAGCGGGAGAGGGGACAATGAGCAGTTCTTC. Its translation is CASRAASGRGDNEQFF.

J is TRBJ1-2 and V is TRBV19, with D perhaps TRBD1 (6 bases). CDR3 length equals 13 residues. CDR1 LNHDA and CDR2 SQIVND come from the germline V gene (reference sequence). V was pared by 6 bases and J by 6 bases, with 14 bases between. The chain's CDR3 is CASSGQGPDGYTF. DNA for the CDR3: TGTGCCAGTAGCGGGCAGGGGCCGGATGGCTACACCTTC. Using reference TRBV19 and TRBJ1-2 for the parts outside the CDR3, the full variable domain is DGGITQSPKYLFRKEGQNVTLSCEQNLNHDAMYWYRQDPGQGLRLIYYSQIVNDFQKGDIAEGYSVSREKKESFPLTVTSAQKNPTAFYLCASSGQGPDGYTFGSGTRLTVV.

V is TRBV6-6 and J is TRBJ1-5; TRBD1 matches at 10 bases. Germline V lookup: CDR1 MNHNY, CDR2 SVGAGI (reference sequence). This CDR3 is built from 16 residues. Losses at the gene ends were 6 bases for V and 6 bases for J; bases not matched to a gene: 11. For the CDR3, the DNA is TGTGCCAGCAGGGGTTCCGGGACAGGGGAAGGTCAGCCCCAGCATTTT. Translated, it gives CASRGSGTGEGQPQHF.

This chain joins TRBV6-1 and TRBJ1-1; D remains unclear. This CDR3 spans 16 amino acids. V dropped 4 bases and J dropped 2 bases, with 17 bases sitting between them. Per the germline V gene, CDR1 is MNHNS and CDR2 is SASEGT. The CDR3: CASSATPHRGNTEAFF. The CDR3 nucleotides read TGTGCCAGCAGTGCGACTCCTCACCGCGGAAACACTGAAGCTTTCTTT.